The 23 T cell receptor beta chains below come from one sample, sequenced in a study of shared clonotypes between healthy human individuals (dated by TCRdb to the early 2020s). Receptor libraries were prepared by the immunoSEQ multiplex PCR assay. This immuneACCESS table, as held by TCRdb, lists in-frame sequences with V and J called but not all clones. Of the missing ones, under half trace to an unresolved V gene in checked studies; the others have no known cause. Here the sample has around 500,000 clones; about 80% occur a single time. The ten largest account for roughly 12% of the sample. The source material was PBMCs. These receptors all stem from a woman aged 40 to 50 in good health. Some clones in this sample may be carry-over from other donors' samples.

The chain is built from TRBV5-1 and TRBJ1-1; D is ambiguous. CDR3 size: 17 residues. V was cut by 0 bases and J by 1 base, with 16 bases left in between. Germline CDR1 and CDR2: SGHRS and YFSETQ. The CDR3 region is CASSLASTAVPNTEAFF. CDR3 in DNA: TGCGCCAGCAGCTTGGCCTCAACAGCGGTTCCGAACACTGAAGCTTTCTTT. Filled out from reference TRBV5-1 and TRBJ1-1, the complete variable domain reads KAGVTQTPRYLIKTRGQQVTLSCSPISGHRSVSWYQQTPGQGLQFLFEYFSETQRNKGNFPGRFSGRQFSNSRSEMNVSTLELGDSALYLCASSLASTAVPNTEAFFGQGTRLTVV.

This rearrangement joins TRBV2 to TRBJ1-2; TRBD1 is a possible D gene (5 bases). Germline V gene sequence: CDR1 SNHLY, CDR2 FYNNEI. The V end was cut by 0 bases, the J end by 7 bases, with 9 bases between. The CDR3 length is 13 residues. The CDR3 sequence is CASSEARQSGYTF. CDR3 in DNA: TGTGCCAGCAGTGAAGCTCGACAGAGTGGCTACACCTTC.

Of note for this clone: With only one base between it and a far larger clone, this is likely a read error. The sample carries other DNA sequences with the same CDR3. V usage is TRBV6-5 and J usage is TRBJ2-7, with 9 positions matching TRBD2. V trimming: 6 bases; J trimming: 3 bases; junction bases outside the gene matches: 9. Germline loops: CDR1 MNHEY, CDR2 SVGAGI. CDR3 length: 15 residues. The CDR3 sequence: CASSYSPSGNYEQYF. As DNA, the CDR3 is TGTGCCAGCAGCTATTCGCCTAGCGGGAACTACGAGCAGTACTTC.

The chain is built from TRBV27 and TRBJ2-3; the D is unclear. Per germline, CDR1 MNHEY and CDR2 SMNVEV (reference sequence). Between the trimmed V and J ends, which lost 0 bases and 2 bases, there was a span of 3 bases. This CDR3 spans 13 amino acids. The CDR3 loop is CASSLSTTDTQYF. CDR3 nucleotides: TGTGCCAGCAGTTTATCGACCACAGATACGCAGTATTTT.

V is TRBV10-1 and J is TRBJ2-7, with 9 positions matching TRBD1. The CDR3 is 16 amino acids. V dropped 2 bases and J dropped 2; count of bases not matched to a gene: 7. Germline V gene lookup returns CDR1 WNHNN and CDR2 SYGVQD (reference sequence). The CDR3 DNA reads as TGCGCCAGCAGTGAGCCACCGGGACAGGGCACCTACGAGCAGTACTTC. Translated, it gives CASSEPPGQGTYEQYF.

The chain couples TRBV28 to TRBJ2-7; 9 nucleotides match TRBD1. CDR1 and CDR2 (germline): MDHEN, SYDVKM. The junction had 6 bases not matched to a gene; V was cut back by 5 bases and J by 1 base. The length of the CDR3 is 15 residues. CDR3 bases: TGTGCCAGCAGTCTCACAGGGGGCGCGTCCTACGAGCAGTACTTC. It encodes CASSLTGGASYEQYF.

This clone was seen a handful of times. This chain joins TRBV15 and TRBJ2-5; maybe TRBD2 (5 bases). The CDR3 consists of 15 residues. Between the trimmed V and J ends, which lost 0 bases and 2 bases, there was a span of 10 bases. Per the germline V gene, CDR1 is LNHNV and CDR2 is YYDKDF (reference sequence). The CDR3 coding sequence is TGTGCCACCAGCAGAGATGACACGGGGCAAGAGACCCAGTACTTC. This codes for CATSRDDTGQETQYF. The whole variable domain, filled in from reference TRBV15 and TRBJ2-5, reads DAMVIQNPRYQVTQFGKPVTLSCSQTLNHNVMYWYQQKSSQAPKLLFHYYDKDFNNEADTPDNFQSRRPNTSFCFLDIRSPGLGDTAMYLCATSRDDTGQETQYFGPGTRLLVL.

This clone was picked up a small number of times. The genes are TRBV6-1 and TRBJ2-7, with TRBD2 as a possible D gene (5 bases). The CDR3 has 14 amino acids. V gave up 7 bases and J gave up 2 bases, with 15 bases separating them. CDR1 and CDR2 (germline): MNHNS, SASEGT. The CDR3 region has the DNA TGTGCCAGCACCACGCGGGTGGGTGCCTACGAGCAGTACTTC. Its protein product is CASTTRVGAYEQYF.

The gene calls are TRBV7-3 and TRBJ2-7; possible D gene TRBD2, 5 bases. CDR1 SGHTA and CDR2 FQGTGA come from the germline V gene. The germline V and J ends were trimmed by 1 base and 2 bases, with 18 bases remaining between them. The CDR3 is made up of 17 amino acids. Written as DNA, the CDR3 is TGTGCCAGCAGCTTAAGGAGGAACTCGGGCGAGGCCTACGAGCAGTACTTC. Translating it yields CASSLRRNSGEAYEQYF.

The chain joins TRBV29-1 to TRBJ2-7; the match to TRBD1 covers 10 bases. Trimming at V came to 0 bases and at J to 2 bases, leaving 4 bases not matched to a gene. Germline values: CDR1 SQVTM, CDR2 ANQGSEA. The CDR3 has 15 amino acids. CDR3 in DNA: TGCAGCGTTGAAGATCGGGACAGGGGTACCTACGAGCAGTACTTC. Protein: CSVEDRDRGTYEQYF.

The V call is TRBV18, the J call TRBJ2-2; no clear D gene. CDR3 length: 16 residues. V was trimmed by 2 bases and J by 3 bases, leaving 13 bases between them. Looked up from germline, CDR1 is KGHSH and CDR2 is LQKENI. DNA for the CDR3: TGTGCCAGCTCACCAACCCGGGCCCCCGACACCGGGGAGCTGTTTTTT. Translated, it gives CASSPTRAPDTGELFF.

V usage is TRBV27 and J usage is TRBJ2-1; D might be TRBD2 (6 bases). The V end lost 4 bases, the J end lost 4 bases, and 11 bases lay between the germline ends. Germline V lookup: CDR1 MNHEY, CDR2 SMNVEV (reference sequence). CDR3 length: 14 residues. The CDR3 DNA reads as TGTGCCAGCAGTTCGGGGGTTCTTTACAATGAGCAGTTCTTC. Its protein is CASSSGVLYNEQFF.

The chain carries TRBV6-5 and TRBJ2-7; unclear D gene. Per the germline V gene, CDR1 is MNHEY and CDR2 is SVGAGI. The V end lost 2 bases, the J end lost 6 bases, and 8 bases lay between the germline ends. CDR3 length equals 12 residues. In DNA form, the CDR3 reads TGTGCCAGCAGTTACAGGCTCGGCGAGCAGTACTTC. The encoded protein is CASSYRLGEQYF.

J is TRBJ2-5 and V is TRBV5-1; D might be TRBD1 or TRBD2, each matching 6 bases. CDR3 size: 18 residues. The ends were cut back, 6 bases at V and 5 bases at J, with 29 bases in the middle. Germline CDR1 reads SGHRS; CDR2 reads YFSETQ. This chain's CDR3 is CASTNSKPEGVSRETQYF. In DNA form, the CDR3 reads TGCGCCAGCACCAACTCAAAACCGGAGGGGGTAAGTCGCGAGACCCAGTACTTC.

This clone was counted only a few times. V is TRBV28 and J is TRBJ2-1; 7 bases map to TRBD2. V lost 5 bases to trimming and J lost 7 bases; unmatched junction nucleotides: 14. The germline CDR1 and CDR2 sequences are MDHEN and SYDVKM. The length of the CDR3 is 16 residues. DNA for the CDR3: TGTGCCAGCAGTCGCTTGGCGGGAGTGGGTGGGAATGAGCAGTTCTTC. It encodes CASSRLAGVGGNEQFF.

The V and J genes are TRBV6-1 and TRBJ1-6, with unresolved D. In germline, CDR1 is MNHNS, CDR2 SASEGT. This CDR3 comprises 14 residues. The germline V and J ends were trimmed by 7 bases and 7 bases, with 14 bases remaining between them. The DNA for the CDR3 is TGTGCCAGCAATGACTTATCCGGGAATTCACCCCTCCACTTT. It yields the protein CASNDLSGNSPLHF.

This clone came up a few times. The chain is built from TRBV2 and TRBJ1-1, with D possibly matching TRBD1 (5 bases). Germline assignment: CDR1 SNHLY and CDR2 FYNNEI. The CDR3 spans 14 residues. Trimming took off 8 bases at V and 1 base at J, with 14 bases between the two ends. CDR3 in DNA: TGTGCCAGCTCGGTGGGCAGGGAGAACACTGAAGCTTTCTTT. This codes for CASSVGRENTEAFF.

This clone was counted only a few times. The J gene is TRBJ2-1, the V gene TRBV7-2; 12 bases match TRBD2. This CDR3 contains 17 residues. Germline lookup yields CDR1 SGHTA and CDR2 FQGNSA. Trimming at V came to 3 bases and at J to 7 bases, leaving 10 bases not matched to a gene. CDR3 protein: CASSLTLAGGPRNEQFF. In DNA form, the CDR3 reads TGTGCCAGCAGCTTGACTCTAGCGGGAGGGCCTCGGAATGAGCAGTTCTTC.

Remarks on this clone: A far larger clone is a single base away, which makes a read error likely. V and J are TRBV4-1 and TRBJ2-5, with D perhaps being TRBD1 or TRBD2 (5 bases each). The CDR3 is 11 amino acids. With 2 bases removed from V and 11 bases from J, the gap between germline ends came to 9 bases. Per germline, CDR1 MGHRA and CDR2 YSYEKL. The CDR3 DNA reads TGCGCCAGCAGCCAACAGGGCGGGCAGTACTTC. Its protein product is CASSQQGGQYF.

This chain links TRBV30 with TRBJ2-3, with 9 bases aligning to TRBD2. Germline CDR1 reads GTSNPN; CDR2 reads SVGIG (reference sequence). Trimming cost V 4 bases and J 4 bases; bases outside gene matches: 12. The CDR3 spans 16 residues. CDR3 loop: CAWTSPGSGSSDTQYF. CDR3 bases: TGTGCCTGGACCTCCCCGGGTAGCGGGAGTTCAGATACGCAGTATTTT.

This chain uses TRBV2 with TRBJ2-7, with 8 bases aligning to TRBD2. The CDR3 runs 14 residues. J gave up 1 base and V 4 bases, and 3 bases lay outside the gene matches. Germline V gives CDR1 SNHLY, CDR2 FYNNEI. CDR3 region: CASSVERESYEQYF. CDR3 sequence (DNA): TGTGCCAGCAGTGTGGAGCGGGAGTCCTACGAGCAGTACTTC.

The chain employs TRBV11-2 and TRBJ2-7; D unresolved. V was clipped by 2 bases and J by 5 bases, with 7 bases between them. Germline V gene data show CDR1 as SGHAT and CDR2 as FQNNGV. This CDR3 region has 12 residues. The CDR3 here is CASSLRVDEQYF. Here the CDR3 DNA reads TGTGCCAGCAGCTTAAGAGTCGACGAGCAGTACTTC.

This clone was seen just once. The chain is built from TRBV2 and TRBJ2-5; D is unresolved. Looked up from germline, CDR1 is SNHLY and CDR2 is FYNNEI. The V gene lost 7 bases and the J gene lost 2 bases, with 11 bases spanning the gap. The CDR3 is 13 residues long. Here the CDR3 DNA reads TGTGCCAGCACCCCCCGGCTACAAGAGACCCAGTACTTC. Translation: CASTPRLQETQYF.